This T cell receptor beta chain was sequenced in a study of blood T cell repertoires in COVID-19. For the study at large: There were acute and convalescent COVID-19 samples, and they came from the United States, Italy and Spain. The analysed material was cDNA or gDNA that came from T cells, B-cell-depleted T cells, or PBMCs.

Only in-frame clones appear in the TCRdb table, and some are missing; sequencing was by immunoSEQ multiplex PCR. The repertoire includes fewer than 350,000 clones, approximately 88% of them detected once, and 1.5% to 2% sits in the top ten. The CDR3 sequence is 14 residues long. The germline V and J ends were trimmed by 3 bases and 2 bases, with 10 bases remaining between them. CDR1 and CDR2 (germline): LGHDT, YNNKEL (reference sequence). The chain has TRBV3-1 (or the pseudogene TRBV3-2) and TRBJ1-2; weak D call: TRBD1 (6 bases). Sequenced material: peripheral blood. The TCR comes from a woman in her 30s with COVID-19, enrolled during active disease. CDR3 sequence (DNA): TGTGCCAGCAGCCATGAGGGACACAACTATGGCTACACCTTC. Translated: CASSHEGHNYGYTF.